The clone carrying this T cell receptor beta chain was counted ten times or more. The data are from a study of T cells in Graves' hyperthyroidism and ophthalmopathy. RNA transcripts provided the source from which TCR beta CDR3 regions were amplified. The HTBI primer set served for first-round RT-PCR of the TCR CDR3. Via MiXCR, TCRdb re-called the multiplex PCR reads, giving one row per CDR3 protein. This table holds approximately 430,000 distinct CDR3 sequences, approximately 14% found once. CDR1 and CDR2 from the germline V gene are DFQATT and SNEGSKA (reference sequence). This CDR3 has 12 residues. Trimming removed 6 bases from V and 3 bases from J, with 11 bases in between. Recently diagnosed hyperthyroidism of less than 2 months' duration affected patients aged 18 to 65. Fresh peripheral blood, roughly 10 ml, was the source of the PBMCs.

Input material: blood. The rearrangement joins TRBV20-1 to TRBJ1-1; D is ambiguous. This receptor was taken from a woman younger than 35 with Graves' hyperthyroidism. CDR3 sequence: CSARLKYTEAFF. CDR3 nucleotide sequence: TGCAGTGCCAGACTCAAATACACTGAAGCTTTCTTT.